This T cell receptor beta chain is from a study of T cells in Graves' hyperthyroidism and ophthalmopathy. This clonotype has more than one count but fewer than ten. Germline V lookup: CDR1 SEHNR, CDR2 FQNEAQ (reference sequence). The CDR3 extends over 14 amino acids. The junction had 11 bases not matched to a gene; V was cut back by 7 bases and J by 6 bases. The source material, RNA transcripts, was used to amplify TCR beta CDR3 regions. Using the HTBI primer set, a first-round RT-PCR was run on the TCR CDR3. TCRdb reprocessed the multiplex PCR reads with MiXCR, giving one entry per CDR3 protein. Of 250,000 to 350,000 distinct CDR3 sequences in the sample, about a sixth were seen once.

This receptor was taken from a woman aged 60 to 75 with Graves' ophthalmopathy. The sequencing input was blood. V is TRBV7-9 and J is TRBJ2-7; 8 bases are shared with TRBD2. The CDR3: CASIHPGLGGEQYF. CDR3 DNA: TGTGCCAGCATTCACCCGGGACTAGGAGGCGAGCAGTACTTC.